Shown below are 9 T cell receptor beta chains from a single sample sequenced in a study of identical twins. TCRdb used MiXCR to reprocess the 5' RACE reads, holding one entry per CDR3 protein. The profile shows 550,000 to 700,000 distinct CDR3 sequences, around 9.6% of them singletons. The same specimen was also included in a second study, on yellow fever vaccine responses in identical twins.

What was sequenced was PBMCs. Source of these receptors: a woman aged 18 to 35 in good health.

This chain joins TRBV15 and TRBJ1-2; D gene unclear. The CDR3 length is 15 residues. Germline V gives CDR1 LNHNV, CDR2 YYDKDF (reference sequence). V lost 1 base to trimming and J lost 5 bases, with 14 bases between them. CDR3 in amino acids: CATSRGEGSRYGYTF. The CDR3 region has the DNA TGTGCCACCAGCAGAGGTGAAGGCAGCCGATATGGCTACACCTTC.

This sequence joins TRBV11-3 and TRBJ2-1; the D gene is possibly TRBD1 (7 bases). The CDR3 is 14 residues long. From germline, CDR1 is SGHNT and CDR2 YENEEA. V gave up 2 bases and J gave up 10 bases, with 15 bases separating them. The DNA for the CDR3 is TGTGCCAGCAGCTTAAATCGACAGGGAGGCGAGCAGTTCTTC. Protein: CASSLNRQGGEQFF.

This chain connects TRBV6-6 to TRBJ2-7; D unclear. The V and J ends lost 0 bases and 5 bases respectively, with 8 bases between them. Germline CDR1 and CDR2: MNHNY and SVGAGI (reference sequence). This CDR3 is 13 amino acids long. CDR3 in amino acids: CASSYSGNHEQYF. CDR3 nucleotides: TGTGCCAGCAGTTACTCGGGGAACCACGAGCAGTACTTC.

In this sample, this clonotype turned up many times. The chain is built from TRBV7-2 and TRBJ2-1, with a weak D call TRBD1 (5 bases). The V end was cut by 2 bases, the J end by 6 bases, with 11 bases between. Germline values: CDR1 SGHTA, CDR2 FQGNSA. This CDR3 has 14 amino acids. CDR3 loop: CASSLRGPSNEQFF. CDR3 bases: TGTGCCAGCAGCTTAAGGGGTCCGTCCAATGAGCAGTTCTTC.

The table lists this clonotype with many counts. The chain is built from TRBV9 and TRBJ2-4; D possibly uses TRBD1 or TRBD2 (5 bases each). Germline CDR1 SGDLS, CDR2 YYNGEE. The CDR3 loop spans 12 amino acids. With 1 base removed from V and 8 bases from J, the gap between germline ends came to 7 bases. The CDR3: CASSVRDDIQYF. CDR3 nucleotides: TGTGCCAGCAGCGTAAGGGACGACATTCAGTACTTC.

This clonotype was observed at least ten times. The DNA of the CDR3 is TGCAGCGTTGCCTCGAGTTACGAGCAGTACTTC. It yields the protein CSVASSYEQYF. The chain uses TRBV29-1 and TRBJ2-7; unclear D gene. CDR1 is SQVTM and CDR2 is ANQGSEA in the germline V gene. V lost 4 bases, J lost 4 bases, and 8 bases lay in between. CDR3 length: 11 amino acids.

J is TRBJ2-7 and V is TRBV28; D is unresolved. In germline, CDR1 is MDHEN, CDR2 SYDVKM. This CDR3 region has 14 residues. With 3 bases removed from V and 7 bases from J, the gap between germline ends came to 16 bases. Here the CDR3 DNA reads TGTGCCAGCAGTTTTTCTGCACTGACCGGTGAGCAGTACTTC. Amino acids: CASSFSALTGEQYF.

This clonotype has a count of ten or more. V and J are TRBV12-3 or TRBV12-4 and TRBJ2-7; D unclear. V was shortened by 2 bases and J by 5 bases, with 7 bases between the two germline ends. The CDR3 is 12 residues long. CDR3 protein: CASSLFPDEQYF. The CDR3 nucleotides read TGTGCCAGCAGTTTATTCCCCGACGAGCAGTACTTC.

In this sample, this clonotype turned up a few times. The chain uses TRBV20-1 and TRBJ2-3, with D possibly being TRBD1 or TRBD2 (6 bases each). Germline V gene sequence: CDR1 DFQATT, CDR2 SNEGSKA (reference sequence). Trimming removed 0 bases from V and 6 bases from J, with 13 bases in between. The CDR3 runs to 14 residues. The DNA of the CDR3 is TGCAGTGCTAGAGATCCTGGGGGGCCTGATACGCAGTATTTT. This translates into CSARDPGGPDTQYF.